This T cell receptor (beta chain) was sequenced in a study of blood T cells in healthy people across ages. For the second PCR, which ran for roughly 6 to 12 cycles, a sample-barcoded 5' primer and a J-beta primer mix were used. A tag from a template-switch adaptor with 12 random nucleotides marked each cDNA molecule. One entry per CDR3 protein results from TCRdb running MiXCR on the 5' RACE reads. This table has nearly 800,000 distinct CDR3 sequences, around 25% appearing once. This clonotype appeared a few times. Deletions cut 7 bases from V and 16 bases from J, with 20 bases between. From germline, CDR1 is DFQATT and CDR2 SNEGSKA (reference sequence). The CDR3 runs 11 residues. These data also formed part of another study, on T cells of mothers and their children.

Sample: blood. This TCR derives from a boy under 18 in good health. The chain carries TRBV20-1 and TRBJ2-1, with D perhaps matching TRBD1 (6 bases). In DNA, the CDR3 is TGCAGTGGGGCGACGGGACAATTTCTTTTCTTC. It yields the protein CSGATGQFLFF.